The clone carrying this TCR beta chain was seen only once. The CDR3 runs 12 residues. Germline-derived CDR1 and CDR2 are DFQATT and SNEGSKA (reference sequence). J gave up 4 bases and V 4 bases, and 3 bases lay outside the gene matches. This sample is drawn from a study of T cells in Graves' hyperthyroidism and ophthalmopathy. Amplified TCR beta CDR3 regions came from RNA transcripts. First-round RT-PCR targeting the TCR CDR3 was performed with the HTBI primer set. TCRdb re-called the multiplex PCR reads through MiXCR, storing one row per CDR3 protein. The profile covers hundreds of thousands of distinct CDR3 sequences, with 14% appearing a single time and roughly a tenth taken by the ten largest. Newly diagnosed hyperthyroidism, duration under 2 months, in patients aged 18 to 65.

The origin of this receptor is a woman under 30 with Graves' hyperthyroidism. The sequenced sample was blood. The chain recombines TRBV20-1 with TRBJ2-5, with 7 bases lining up with TRBD1. CDR3 DNA sequence: TGCAGTGCTACCAGGGGGAGAGAGACCCAGTACTTC. Amino acids: CSATRGRETQYF.